What follows describes a single TCR beta chain. Its antigen is as yet unknown. Naive CD8 cells lacked CD45RO and underwent positive selection for CCR7, leaving out terminally differentiated effector memory CD45RA+ cells. These data are taken from a study of shared clonotypes between healthy human individuals. On the study more broadly: Two women and a few men aged 18 to 49 served as donors. Whole-study findings and limits: Sequencing of the sorted subsets was shown by rarefaction to be incomplete despite large depth. Compared with clonotypes that all four donors shared, non-shared clonotypes had lower generation probabilities.

In germline, CDR1 is PRHDT, CDR2 FYEKMQ (reference sequence). The CDR3 is 17 residues long. V lost 0 bases to trimming and J lost 2 bases; unmatched junction nucleotides: 8. The method was immunoSEQ multiplex PCR; TCRdb's version includes in-frame clones alone and lacks a portion of them. The sample shows 1.5 million to 2.5 million clones, about 94% of them seen only once. Sequencing input: naive CD8+ T cells sorted from blood. The V call is TRBV13, the J call TRBJ2-3; TRBD2 matches at 7 bases. This TCR was recovered from a man aged 18 to 29 in good health. In DNA form, the CDR3 reads TGTGCCAGCAGCTTAGGCGTGAGCGGGGCTAACACAGATACGCAGTATTTT. It encodes CASSLGVSGANTDTQYF.